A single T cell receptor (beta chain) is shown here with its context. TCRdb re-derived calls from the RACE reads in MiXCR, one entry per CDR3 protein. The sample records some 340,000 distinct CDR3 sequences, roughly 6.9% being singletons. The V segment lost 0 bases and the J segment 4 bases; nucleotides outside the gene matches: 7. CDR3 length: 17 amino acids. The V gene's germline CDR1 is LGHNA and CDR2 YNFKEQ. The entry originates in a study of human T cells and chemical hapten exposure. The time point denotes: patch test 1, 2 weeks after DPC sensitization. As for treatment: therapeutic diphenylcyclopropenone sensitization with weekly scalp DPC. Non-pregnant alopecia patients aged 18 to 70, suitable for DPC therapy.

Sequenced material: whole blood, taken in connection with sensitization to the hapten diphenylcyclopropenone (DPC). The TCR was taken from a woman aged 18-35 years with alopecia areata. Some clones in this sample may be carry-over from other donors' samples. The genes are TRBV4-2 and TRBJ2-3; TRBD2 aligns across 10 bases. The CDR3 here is CASSQDERGGSADTQYF. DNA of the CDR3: TGTGCCAGCAGCCAAGATGAGCGGGGGGGCTCGGCAGATACGCAGTATTTT.